The sequence of this T cell receptor beta chain was determined in a study of blood T cell repertoires in COVID-19. About the study: Spain, Italy and the United States supplied samples that represented acute and convalescent COVID-19. PBMCs, B-cell-depleted T cells, or T cells were the source of the cDNA or gDNA that made up the material.

Clones were read by immunoSEQ multiplex PCR, and TCRdb kept only the in-frame ones, dropping some. The sample has around 200,000 clones, approximately 84% seen once. The germline V and J ends were trimmed by 4 bases and 1 base, with 14 bases remaining between them. Germline V gene sequence: CDR1 ENHRY, CDR2 SYGVKD. The CDR3 contains 15 residues. The rearrangement links TRBV10-3 to TRBJ2-7; TRBD1 might be the D (5 bases). This clonotype originated in a man aged 45-65 years with active or convalescent COVID-19. The sequencing input was peripheral blood. The CDR3 is CAISGRGVESYEQYF. CDR3 nucleotides: TGTGCCATCAGTGGAAGGGGTGTTGAATCCTACGAGCAGTACTTC.